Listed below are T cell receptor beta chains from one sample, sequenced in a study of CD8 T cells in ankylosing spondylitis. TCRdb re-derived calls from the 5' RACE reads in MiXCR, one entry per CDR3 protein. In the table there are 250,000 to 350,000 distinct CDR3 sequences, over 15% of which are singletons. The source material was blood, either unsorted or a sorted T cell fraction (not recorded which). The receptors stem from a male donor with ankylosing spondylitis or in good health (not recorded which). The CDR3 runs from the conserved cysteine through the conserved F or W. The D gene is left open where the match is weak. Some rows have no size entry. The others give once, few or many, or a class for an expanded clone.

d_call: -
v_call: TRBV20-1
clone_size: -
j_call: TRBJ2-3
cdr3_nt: TGCAGTGTTTTGGGCGTCAGAGATACGCAGTATTTT
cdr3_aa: CSVLGVRDTQYF

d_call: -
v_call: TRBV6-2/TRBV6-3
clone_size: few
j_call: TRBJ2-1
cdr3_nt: TGTGCCAGCAATAAATTGGGAGGCCCCTACAATGAGCAGTTCTTC
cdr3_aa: CASNKLGGPYNEQFF

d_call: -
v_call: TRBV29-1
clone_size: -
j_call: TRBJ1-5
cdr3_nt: TGCAGCGTCGGAGGACAGAATCAGCCCCAGCATTTT
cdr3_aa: CSVGGQNQPQHF

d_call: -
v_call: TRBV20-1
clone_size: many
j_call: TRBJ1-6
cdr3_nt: TGCAGTGCTAGAGATCAAGGTTCACCCCTCCACTTT
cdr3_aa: CSARDQGSPLHF

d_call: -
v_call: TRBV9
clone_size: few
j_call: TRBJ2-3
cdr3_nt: TGTGCCAGCAGCCCCAGTCGGGCCCCTCAAGATACGCAGTATTTT
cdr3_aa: CASSPSRAPQDTQYF

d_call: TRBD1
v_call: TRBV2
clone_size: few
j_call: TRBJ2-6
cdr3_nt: TGTGCCAGCCAACTACAGGGGTGGGACTCTGGGGCCAACGTCCTGACTTTC
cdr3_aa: CASQLQGWDSGANVLTF

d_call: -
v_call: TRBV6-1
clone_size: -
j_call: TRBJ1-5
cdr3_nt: TGTGCCAGCAGATGGGGGGAATACGGCAATCAGCCCCAGCATTTT
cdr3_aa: CASRWGEYGNQPQHF

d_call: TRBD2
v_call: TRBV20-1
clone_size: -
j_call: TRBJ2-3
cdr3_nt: TGCAGTGCTAGATCTCCCGGCGGGGGGGCGGATACGCAGTATTTT
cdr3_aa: CSARSPGGGADTQYF

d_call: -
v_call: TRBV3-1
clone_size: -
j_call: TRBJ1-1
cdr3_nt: TGTGCCAGCAGCTCCGGACGGGAAACTGAAGCTTTCTTT
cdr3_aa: CASSSGRETEAFF

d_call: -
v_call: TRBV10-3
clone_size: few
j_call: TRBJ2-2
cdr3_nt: TGTGCCATCAGTGAGTCTGGTCAGGGCGTCTTCACCGGGGAGCTGTTTTTT
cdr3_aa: CAISESGQGVFTGELFF